The 3 T cell receptor beta chains presented below share a single source sample, sequenced in a study of long-term antiretroviral therapy in people with HIV. The immunoSEQ assay was v3.0, run at survey level. Repertoires were generated with immunoSEQ multiplex PCR, while TCRdb's copy carries only in-frame clones and drops some. The sample contains about 21,000 clones, more than 70% of which appear only once. The sample consisted of unsorted PBMCs, taken at the start of antiretroviral therapy. These receptors were taken from a man over 45 with HIV.

The V gene is TRBV4-1, the J gene TRBJ1-5; 10 bases are shared with TRBD1. The CDR3 covers 17 residues. The V segment lost 0 bases and the J segment 2 bases; nucleotides outside the gene matches: 4. The germline CDR1 and CDR2 sequences are MGHRA and YSYEKL. The CDR3 here is CASSQDGTGEGNQPQHF. CDR3 DNA sequence: TGCGCCAGCAGCCAAGACGGGACAGGGGAGGGCAATCAGCCCCAGCATTTT.

V is TRBV9 and J is TRBJ1-6; 7 bases line up with TRBD1. Per the germline V gene, CDR1 is SGDLS and CDR2 is YYNGEE. This CDR3 spans 15 amino acids. V shed 4 bases, J shed 10 bases, and the junction held 11 bases outside the gene matches. This chain's CDR3 is CASSPGDRDRSPLHF. The DNA of the CDR3 is TGTGCCAGCAGCCCCGGCGACAGGGATCGGTCACCCCTCCACTTT.

The sample holds one count of this clone. The chain couples TRBV7-6 to TRBJ2-7, with 7 bases lining up with TRBD1. J was trimmed by 7 bases and V by 6 bases; bases with no gene match: 9. Germline lookup yields CDR1 SGHVS and CDR2 FNYEAQ. This CDR3 is 13 amino acids long. DNA for the CDR3: TGTGCCAGCAGTCCACCCTCAGGGGGTGAGCAGTACTTC. It yields the protein CASSPPSGGEQYF.